This T cell receptor beta chain was found in a study of identical twins. Study results and caveats: Weaker excess twin sharing was observed in beta out-of-frame sequences. When twins shared out-of-frame alpha sequences, those sequences had excess low generation probability. Zero-insertion results could be subject to partial confounding by invariant MAIT and iNKT cells.

This clonotype was seen a handful of times. The target antigen is unknown. V lost 1 base and J 15 bases, leaving 19 bases between the germline ends. The germline V gene has CDR1 SNHLY and CDR2 FYNNEI. This CDR3 is built from 14 residues. Unique molecular identifiers were present on the cDNA, which also gained a universal primer site by template switching. A single record per CDR3 protein comes from TCRdb applying MiXCR to the 5' RACE reads. The sample lists hundreds of thousands of distinct CDR3 sequences, approximately 6.1% seen once, with approximately 2% in the top ten. Sequenced material: naive T cells sorted from blood. This sequence joins TRBV2 and TRBJ2-1; D uncertain. The sequence was obtained from a man aged 18 to 29 in good health. This CDR3 is CASSEGPTVTWGFF. The CDR3 DNA sequence: TGTGCCAGCAGTGAAGGGCCCACCGTGACGTGGGGGTTCTTC.